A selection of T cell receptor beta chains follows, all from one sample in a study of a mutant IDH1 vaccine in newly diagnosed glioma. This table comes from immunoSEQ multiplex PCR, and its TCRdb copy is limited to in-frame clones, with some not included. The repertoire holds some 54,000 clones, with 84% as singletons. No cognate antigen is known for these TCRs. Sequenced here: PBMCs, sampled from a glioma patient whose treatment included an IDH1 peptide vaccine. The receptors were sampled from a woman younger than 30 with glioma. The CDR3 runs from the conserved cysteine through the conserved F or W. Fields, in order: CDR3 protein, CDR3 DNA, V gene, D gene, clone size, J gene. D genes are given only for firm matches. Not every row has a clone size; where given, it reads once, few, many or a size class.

CDR3: CASSLSPWGLAGTNTGELFF
DNA: TGTGCCAGCAGTTTATCGCCCTGGGGACTAGCGGGAACGAACACCGGGGAGCTGTTTTTT
V: TRBV27
D: TRBD2
size: NA
J: TRBJ2-2

CDR3: CASSLSWVSQETQYF
DNA: TGTGCCAGCAGTTTATCTTGGGTTAGCCAAGAGACCCAGTACTTC
V: TRBV27
D: NA
size: NA
J: TRBJ2-5

CDR3: CAWSGRNNEKLFF
DNA: TGTGCCTGGAGTGGCAGAAATAATGAAAAACTGTTTTTT
V: TRBV30
D: NA
size: few
J: TRBJ1-4

CDR3: CASSLVLRGSTEAFF
DNA: TGTGCCAGCAGCTTAGTCCTCCGGGGGAGCACTGAAGCTTTCTTT
V: TRBV7-9
D: NA
size: few
J: TRBJ1-1

CDR3: CASSPAIGTDTQYF
DNA: TGCGCCAGCAGCCCTGCGATCGGAACAGATACGCAGTATTTT
V: TRBV5-1
D: NA
size: NA
J: TRBJ2-3

CDR3: CASSLIGGTSGGSDTQYF
DNA: TGCGCCAGCAGCTTGATAGGAGGGACTAGCGGGGGGTCAGATACGCAGTATTTT
V: TRBV5-1
D: TRBD2
size: NA
J: TRBJ2-3

CDR3: CASRGGYEQYF
DNA: TGTGCCAGCAGGGGGGGTTACGAGCAGTACTTC
V: TRBV7-2
D: NA
size: NA
J: TRBJ2-7

CDR3: CASSTGQGPNTENIQYF
DNA: TGTGCCAGTAGTACTGGACAAGGCCCCAACACCGAAAACATTCAGTACTTC
V: TRBV19
D: NA
size: NA
J: TRBJ2-4

CDR3: CASNLGVPYEQYF
DNA: TGTGCCAGCAACCTGGGGGTTCCCTACGAGCAGTACTTC
V: TRBV6-1
D: NA
size: once
J: TRBJ2-7

CDR3: CASSELGAKGELFF
DNA: TGCGCCAGCAGTGAATTAGGGGCTAAAGGGGAGCTGTTTTTT
V: TRBV10-2
D: NA
size: NA
J: TRBJ2-2

CDR3: CASSSGGRTYEQYF
DNA: TGTGCCAGTAGTTCGGGCGGGAGAACTTACGAGCAGTACTTC
V: TRBV19
D: TRBD2
size: NA
J: TRBJ2-7

CDR3: CASRPPLLRAHNEQFF
DNA: TGTGCCAGCAGGCCACCCCTGCTACGTGCGCACAATGAGCAGTTCTTC
V: TRBV7-8
D: NA
size: NA
J: TRBJ2-1

CDR3: CASSVGRGDKDTQYF
DNA: TGTGCCAGCAGCGTAGGGCGAGGGGATAAAGATACGCAGTATTTT
V: TRBV9
D: NA
size: NA
J: TRBJ2-3

CDR3: CSVLRDSYGYTF
DNA: TGCAGCGTGCTCAGGGATTCCTATGGCTACACCTTC
V: TRBV29-1
D: NA
size: NA
J: TRBJ1-2

CDR3: CASSDRGLMNTEAFF
DNA: TGTGCCAGCTCCGACAGGGGACTCATGAACACTGAAGCTTTCTTT
V: TRBV5-6
D: TRBD1
size: NA
J: TRBJ1-1

CDR3: CASSELLTGGEETQYF
DNA: TGTGCCAGCAGTGAACTTCTAACAGGGGGGGAAGAGACCCAGTACTTC
V: TRBV2
D: NA
size: NA
J: TRBJ2-5

CDR3: CSVTGGTEAFF
DNA: TGCAGCGTCACAGGGGGTACTGAAGCTTTCTTT
V: TRBV29-1
D: TRBD1
size: NA
J: TRBJ1-1

CDR3: CASTPEVGYTEAFF
DNA: TGTGCCAGCACCCCCGAGGTGGGATACACTGAAGCTTTCTTT
V: TRBV6-4
D: NA
size: once
J: TRBJ1-1